This T cell receptor beta chain is drawn from a study of shared clonotypes between healthy human individuals. Study-wide findings and caveats: The genetic and exposure-history diversity represented was limited by few donors. Sampling used blood alone; tissue repertoires probably differ.

Trimming removed 6 bases from V and 10 bases from J, with 19 bases in between. From germline, CDR1 is LNHDA and CDR2 SQIVND (reference sequence). CDR3 size: 14 residues. Sequencing of unsorted PBMC DNA was carried out using ten immunoSEQ deep assay plates. Clones were read by immunoSEQ multiplex PCR, and TCRdb kept only the in-frame ones, dropping some. There are 400,000 to 550,000 clones in the sample; about 80% occur only once, and 12% lies in the top ten. A remark on this clone: Its antigen is unknown.

The chain joins TRBV19 to TRBJ1-5; maybe TRBD1 (6 bases). Sequenced: PBMCs. The clonotype was recovered from a woman aged 40-49 years in good health. Some clones in this sample may be carry-over from other donors' samples. The CDR3 nucleotides are TGTGCCAGTAGACCTCGGGACACCTTTCGACCCCAGCATTTT. Protein product: CASRPRDTFRPQHF. Filled out from reference TRBV19 and TRBJ1-5, the complete variable domain reads DGGITQSPKYLFRKEGQNVTLSCEQNLNHDAMYWYRQDPGQGLRLIYYSQIVNDFQKGDIAEGYSVSREKKESFPLTVTSAQKNPTAFYLCASRPRDTFRPQHFGDGTRLSIL.